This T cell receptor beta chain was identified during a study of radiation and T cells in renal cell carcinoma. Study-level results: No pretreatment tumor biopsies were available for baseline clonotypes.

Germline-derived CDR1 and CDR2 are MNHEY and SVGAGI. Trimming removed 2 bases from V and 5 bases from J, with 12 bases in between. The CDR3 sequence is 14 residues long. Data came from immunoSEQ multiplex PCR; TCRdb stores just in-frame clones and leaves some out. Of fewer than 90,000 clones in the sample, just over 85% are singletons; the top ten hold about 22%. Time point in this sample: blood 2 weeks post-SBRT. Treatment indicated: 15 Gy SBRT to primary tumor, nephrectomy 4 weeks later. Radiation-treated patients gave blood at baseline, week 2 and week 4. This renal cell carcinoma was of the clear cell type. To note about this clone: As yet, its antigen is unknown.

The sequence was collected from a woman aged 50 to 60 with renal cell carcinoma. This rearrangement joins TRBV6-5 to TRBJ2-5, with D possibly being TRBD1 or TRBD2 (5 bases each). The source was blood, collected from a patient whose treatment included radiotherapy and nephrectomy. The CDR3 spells CASSYLGEGETQYF. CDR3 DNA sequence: TGTGCCAGCAGTTACCTGGGAGAGGGGGAGACCCAGTACTTC.